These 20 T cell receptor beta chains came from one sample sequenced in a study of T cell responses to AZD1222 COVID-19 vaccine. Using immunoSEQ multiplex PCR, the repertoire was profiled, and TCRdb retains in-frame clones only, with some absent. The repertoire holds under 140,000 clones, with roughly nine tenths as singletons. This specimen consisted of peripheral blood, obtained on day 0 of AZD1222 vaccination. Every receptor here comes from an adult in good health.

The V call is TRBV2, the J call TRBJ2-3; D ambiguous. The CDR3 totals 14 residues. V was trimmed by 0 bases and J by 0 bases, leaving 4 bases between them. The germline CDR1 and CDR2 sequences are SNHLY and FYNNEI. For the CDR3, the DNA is TGTGCCAGCAGTGAAGCGGCTAGCACAGATACGCAGTATTTT. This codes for CASSEAASTDTQYF.

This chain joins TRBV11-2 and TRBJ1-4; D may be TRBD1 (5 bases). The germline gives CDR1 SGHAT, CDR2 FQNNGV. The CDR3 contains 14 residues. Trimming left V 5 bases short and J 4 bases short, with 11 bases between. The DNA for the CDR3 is TGTGCCAGCAGCCTCAGACAGATTAATGAAAAACTGTTTTTT. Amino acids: CASSLRQINEKLFF.

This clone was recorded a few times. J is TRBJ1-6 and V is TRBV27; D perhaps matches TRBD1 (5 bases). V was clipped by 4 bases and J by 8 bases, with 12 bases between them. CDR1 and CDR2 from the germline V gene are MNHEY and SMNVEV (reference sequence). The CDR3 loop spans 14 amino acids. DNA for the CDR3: TGTGCCAGCAGTTCAAGTGGGGCGGATTCACCCCTCCACTTT. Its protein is CASSSSGADSPLHF.

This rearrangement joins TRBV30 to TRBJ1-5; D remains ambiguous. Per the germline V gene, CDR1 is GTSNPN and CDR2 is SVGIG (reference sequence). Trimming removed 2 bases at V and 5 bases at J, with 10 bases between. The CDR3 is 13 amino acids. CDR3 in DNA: TGTGCCTGGAGTCTCAGGAGAGATCAGCCCCAGCATTTT. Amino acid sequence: CAWSLRRDQPQHF.

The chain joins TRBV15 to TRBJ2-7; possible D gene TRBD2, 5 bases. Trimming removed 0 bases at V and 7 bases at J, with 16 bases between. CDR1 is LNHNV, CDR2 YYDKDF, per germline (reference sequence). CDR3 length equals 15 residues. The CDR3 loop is CATSRDQSGSREQYF. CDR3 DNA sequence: TGTGCCACCAGCAGAGATCAGTCGGGATCTCGGGAGCAGTACTTC.

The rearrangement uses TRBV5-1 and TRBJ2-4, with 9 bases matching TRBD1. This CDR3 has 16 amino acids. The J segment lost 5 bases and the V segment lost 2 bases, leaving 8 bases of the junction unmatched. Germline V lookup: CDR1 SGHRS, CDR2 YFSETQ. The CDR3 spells CASSFGPGQGQNIQYF. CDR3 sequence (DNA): TGCGCCAGCAGCTTCGGACCGGGACAGGGACAAAACATTCAGTACTTC. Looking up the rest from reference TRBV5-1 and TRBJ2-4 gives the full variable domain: KAGVTQTPRYLIKTRGQQVTLSCSPISGHRSVSWYQQTPGQGLQFLFEYFSETQRNKGNFPGRFSGRQFSNSRSEMNVSTLELGDSALYLCASSFGPGQGQNIQYFGAGTRLSVL.

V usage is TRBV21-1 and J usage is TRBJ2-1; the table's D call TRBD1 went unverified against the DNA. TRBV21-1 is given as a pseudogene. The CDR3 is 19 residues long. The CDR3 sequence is CASSEAPGTAPRSGNEQFF. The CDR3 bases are TGTGCCAGCAGCGAAGCCCCCGGGACAGCCCCAAGGAGCGGCAATGAGCAGTTCTTC.

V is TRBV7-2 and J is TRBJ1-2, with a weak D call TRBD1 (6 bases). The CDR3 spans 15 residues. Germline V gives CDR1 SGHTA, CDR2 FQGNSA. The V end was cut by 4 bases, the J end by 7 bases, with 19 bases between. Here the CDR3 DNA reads TGTGCCAGCAGCTCTGCCGGGCAGGGGTGGGGTGGCTACACCTTC. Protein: CASSSAGQGWGGYTF.

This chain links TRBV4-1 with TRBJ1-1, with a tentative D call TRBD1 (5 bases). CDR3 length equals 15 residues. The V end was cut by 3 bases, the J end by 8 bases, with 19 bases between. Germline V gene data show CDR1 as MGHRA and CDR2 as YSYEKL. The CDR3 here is CASSQKPGPQTEAFF. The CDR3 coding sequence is TGCGCCAGCAGCCAGAAGCCGGGACCACAGACCGAAGCTTTCTTT.

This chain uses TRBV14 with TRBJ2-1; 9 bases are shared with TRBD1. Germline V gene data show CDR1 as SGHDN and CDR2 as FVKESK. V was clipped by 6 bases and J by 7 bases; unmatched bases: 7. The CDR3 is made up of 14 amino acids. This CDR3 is CASRLGTGRNEQFF. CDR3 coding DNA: TGTGCCAGCAGGCTTGGGACAGGGAGAAATGAGCAGTTCTTC. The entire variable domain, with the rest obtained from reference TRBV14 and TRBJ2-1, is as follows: EAGVTQFPSHSVIEKGQTVTLRCDPISGHDNLYWYRRVMGKEIKFLLHFVKESKQDESGMPNNRFLAERTGGTYSTLKVQPAELEDSGVYFCASRLGTGRNEQFFGPGTRLTVL.

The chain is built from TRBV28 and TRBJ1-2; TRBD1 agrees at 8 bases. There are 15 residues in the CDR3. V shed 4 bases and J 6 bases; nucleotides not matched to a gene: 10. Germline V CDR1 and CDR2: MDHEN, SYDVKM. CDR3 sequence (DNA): TGTGCCAGCAGTTCCTACTCGACAGGGGTGGATGGCTACACCTTC. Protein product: CASSSYSTGVDGYTF.

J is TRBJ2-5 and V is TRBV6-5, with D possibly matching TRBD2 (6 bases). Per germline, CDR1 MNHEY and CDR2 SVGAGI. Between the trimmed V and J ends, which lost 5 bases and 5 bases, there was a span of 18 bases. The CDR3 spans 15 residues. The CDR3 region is CASSLLAVGGETQYF. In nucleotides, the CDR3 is TGTGCCAGCAGTCTACTAGCCGTCGGAGGGGAGACCCAGTACTTC.

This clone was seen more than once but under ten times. The CDR3 region is CASSQALTTSTDTQYF. DNA of the CDR3: TGTGCCAGCAGTCAGGCGTTAACGACTAGCACAGATACGCAGTATTTT. The rearrangement joins TRBV2 to TRBJ2-3; unclear D gene. The CDR3 is made up of 16 amino acids. Trimming stripped 5 bases from V and 0 bases from J, with 15 bases between. Germline V gene sequence: CDR1 SNHLY, CDR2 FYNNEI.

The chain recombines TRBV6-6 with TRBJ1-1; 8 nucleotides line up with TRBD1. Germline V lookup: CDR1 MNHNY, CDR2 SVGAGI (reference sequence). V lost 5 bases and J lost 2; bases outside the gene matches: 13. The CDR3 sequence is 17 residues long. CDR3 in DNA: TGTGCCAGCAGTCGGCCCTCGACAGGGGTTGGAAACACTGAAGCTTTCTTT. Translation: CASSRPSTGVGNTEAFF.

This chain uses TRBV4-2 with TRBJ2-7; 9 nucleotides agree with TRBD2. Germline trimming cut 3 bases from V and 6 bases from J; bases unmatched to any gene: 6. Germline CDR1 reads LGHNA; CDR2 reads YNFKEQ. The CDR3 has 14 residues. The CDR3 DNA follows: TGTGCCAGCAGCCACGGGACTAGCCAGGGCGAGCAGTACTTC. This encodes CASSHGTSQGEQYF.

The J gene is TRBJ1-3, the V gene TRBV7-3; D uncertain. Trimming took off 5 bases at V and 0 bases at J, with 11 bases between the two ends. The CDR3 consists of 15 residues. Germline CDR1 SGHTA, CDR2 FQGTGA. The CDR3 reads CASSLQSTSGNTIYF. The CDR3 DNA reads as TGTGCCAGCAGCCTCCAGTCAACCTCTGGAAACACCATATATTTT.

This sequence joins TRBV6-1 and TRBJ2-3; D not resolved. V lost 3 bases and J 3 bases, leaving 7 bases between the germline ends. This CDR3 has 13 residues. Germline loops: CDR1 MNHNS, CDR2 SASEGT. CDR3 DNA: TGTGCCAGCAGTGATCCCCCTACAGATACGCAGTATTTT. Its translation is CASSDPPTDTQYF.

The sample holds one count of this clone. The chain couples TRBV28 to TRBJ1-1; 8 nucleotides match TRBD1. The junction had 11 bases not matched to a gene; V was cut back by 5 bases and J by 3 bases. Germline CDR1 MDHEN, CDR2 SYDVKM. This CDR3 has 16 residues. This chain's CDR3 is CASSLQGAGIYTEAFF. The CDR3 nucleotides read TGTGCCAGCAGTCTTCAGGGGGCCGGGATCTACACTGAAGCTTTCTTT.

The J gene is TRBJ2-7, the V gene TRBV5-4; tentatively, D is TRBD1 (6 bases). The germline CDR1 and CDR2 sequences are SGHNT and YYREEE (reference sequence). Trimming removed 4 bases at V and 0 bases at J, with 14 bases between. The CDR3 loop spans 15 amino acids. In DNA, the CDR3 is TGTGCCAGCAGCGGGGGCAGGGAGAGCTCCTACGAGCAGTACTTC. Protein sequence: CASSGGRESSYEQYF.

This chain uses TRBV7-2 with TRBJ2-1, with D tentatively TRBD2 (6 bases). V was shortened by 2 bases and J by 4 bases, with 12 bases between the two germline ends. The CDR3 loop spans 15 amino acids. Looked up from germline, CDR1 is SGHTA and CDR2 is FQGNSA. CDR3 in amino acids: CASSLSGGLYNEQFF. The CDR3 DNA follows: TGTGCCAGCAGCTTATCAGGAGGACTATACAATGAGCAGTTCTTC. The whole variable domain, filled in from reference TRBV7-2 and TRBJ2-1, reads GAGVSQSPSNKVTEKGKDVELRCDPISGHTALYWYRQSLGQGLEFLIYFQGNSAPDKSGLPSDRFSAERTGGSVSTLTIQRTQQEDSAVYLCASSLSGGLYNEQFFGPGTRLTVL.